Below, 28 T cell receptor beta chains from the same sample are listed, as sequenced in a study of CD8+CD57+ T cells in acquired aplastic anemia. It was genomic DNA that served as the template for profiling TCR beta VDJ and CDR3. A single record per CDR3 protein comes from TCRdb applying MiXCR to the reads. The sample shows around 500,000 distinct CDR3 sequences, approximately 33% of them seen only once. Individuals selected for sequencing had exhibited CD8+CD57+ cell expansion on flow cytometry. Material: sorted CD4+, CD8+, or CD8+CD57+ T cells (not recorded which) from PBMCs. The source is a human donor with aplastic anemia.

Ten or more counts support this clonotype. V is TRBV19 and J is TRBJ2-7; D may be TRBD2 (7 bases). The germline V gene has CDR1 LNHDA and CDR2 SQIVND (reference sequence). The CDR3 contains 14 residues. V lost 5 bases, J lost 2 bases, and 13 bases lay in between. The CDR3 DNA follows: TGTGCCAGTAGTGGAGGGGGGGGGGCCTACGAGCAGTACTTC. It yields the protein CASSGGGGAYEQYF.

The rearrangement uses TRBV28 and TRBJ2-7, with TRBD2 matching over 8 bases. CDR1 and CDR2 (germline): MDHEN, SYDVKM. The CDR3 totals 17 residues. V lost 3 bases and J lost 2; bases outside the gene matches: 12. The CDR3 sequence: CASSFMAGGPPAYEQYF. CDR3 in DNA: TGTGCCAGCAGTTTTATGGCGGGAGGCCCTCCAGCCTACGAGCAGTACTTC.

This clonotype was counted many times. This chain uses TRBV19 with TRBJ2-5; no firm D call. Trimming left V 7 bases short and J 5 bases short, with 20 bases between. Germline loops: CDR1 LNHDA, CDR2 SQIVND (reference sequence). The CDR3 totals 15 residues. The CDR3 protein is CASTPRWSTRETQYF. The CDR3 nucleotides are TGTGCCAGTACCCCTCGTTGGAGCACCCGGGAGACCCAGTACTTC. Looking up the rest from reference TRBV19 and TRBJ2-5 gives the full variable domain: DGGITQSPKYLFRKEGQNVTLSCEQNLNHDAMYWYRQDPGQGLRLIYYSQIVNDFQKGDIAEGYSVSREKKESFPLTVTSAQKNPTAFYLCASTPRWSTRETQYFGPGTRLLVL.

Only a few counts were recorded for this clonotype. In nucleotides, the CDR3 is TGTGCCAGCAGTTACTCGAGCAGGGGAGGAAATTCACCCCTCCACTTT. It encodes CASSYSSRGGNSPLHF. The chain recombines TRBV6-5 with TRBJ1-6; the D gene is possibly TRBD1 (6 bases). This CDR3 contains 16 residues. V dropped 0 bases and J dropped 7 bases, with 13 bases sitting between them. The germline gives CDR1 MNHEY, CDR2 SVGAGI.

This clonotype was observed a few times. V usage is TRBV6-1 and J usage is TRBJ1-5; no reliable D call. This CDR3 comprises 15 residues. Germline lookup yields CDR1 MNHNS and CDR2 SASEGT. V lost 0 bases to trimming and J lost 7 bases, with 13 bases between them. The CDR3 here is CASSEALGLAQPQHF. The CDR3 DNA reads as TGTGCCAGCAGTGAAGCTTTGGGTTTAGCGCAGCCCCAGCATTTT.

This clonotype was seen ten or more times. The genes are TRBV20-1 and TRBJ2-3; 9 nucleotides agree with TRBD2. The J segment lost 4 bases and the V segment lost 3 bases, leaving 14 bases of the junction unmatched. The CDR3 is made up of 17 amino acids. Germline assignment: CDR1 DFQATT and CDR2 SNEGSKA (reference sequence). The DNA for the CDR3 is TGCAGTGCTAGCGCTCTCGAGAGGACTAGCGCAGCAGATACGCAGTATTTT. Protein product: CSASALERTSAADTQYF.

This clonotype came up many times. The CDR3 DNA follows: TGCAGTGTCCCCGAAGGGATGGCGGGCTACACCTTC. Translation gives CSVPEGMAGYTF. The rearrangement joins TRBV20-1 to TRBJ1-2; D is uncertain. Trimming left V 7 bases short and J 8 bases short, with 17 bases between. CDR1 is DFQATT, CDR2 SNEGSKA, per germline (reference sequence). The CDR3 covers 12 residues.

The V gene is TRBV5-1, the J gene TRBJ1-4, with TRBD1 identical over 8 bases. The ends lost 3 bases at V and 5 bases at J; junction bases unmatched: 9. The germline gives CDR1 SGHRS, CDR2 YFSETQ. This CDR3 region has 16 residues. CDR3 in amino acids: CASSSRGQGTNEKLFF. CDR3 nucleotide sequence: TGCGCCAGCAGCTCTAGAGGACAGGGAACAAATGAAAAACTGTTTTTT.

The V and J genes are TRBV25-1 and TRBJ2-3; 9 nucleotides line up with TRBD1. The CDR3 has 16 residues. Looked up from germline, CDR1 is MGHDK and CDR2 is SYGVNS. V shed 1 base, J shed 3 bases, and the junction held 5 bases outside the gene matches. The CDR3: CASSEWGQGRTDTQYF. The CDR3 DNA reads as TGTGCCAGCAGTGAATGGGGACAGGGTAGGACAGATACGCAGTATTTT.

This clonotype was observed a handful of times. The genes are TRBV20-1 and TRBJ1-1; D not resolved. Deletions cut 1 base from V and 5 bases from J, with 8 bases between. Looked up from germline, CDR1 is DFQATT and CDR2 is SNEGSKA (reference sequence). The CDR3 extends over 12 amino acids. CDR3 sequence (DNA): TGCAGTGCTAGAGGCGGCGAGACTGAAGCTTTCTTT. Amino acids: CSARGGETEAFF.

This chain links TRBV12-3 or TRBV12-4 with TRBJ2-2; no clear D. The CDR3 sequence is 17 residues long. Trimming took off 4 bases at V and 3 bases at J, with 18 bases between the two ends. The CDR3 nucleotides are TGTGCCAGCAGTTGGAATTCTGGGCAGAAACACACCGGGGAGCTGTTTTTT. Translation gives CASSWNSGQKHTGELFF.

This clonotype was counted many times. The genes are TRBV24-1 and TRBJ2-5; D not resolved. Germline V gene lookup returns CDR1 KGHDR and CDR2 SFDVKD. V was shortened by 4 bases and J by 3 bases, with 8 bases between the two germline ends. The CDR3 sequence is 13 residues long. The DNA for the CDR3 is TGTGCCACCAGTGACCCGACCGAAGAGACCCAGTACTTC. Residues: CATSDPTEETQYF.

This clonotype was counted between two and nine times. The chain employs TRBV2 and TRBJ2-1; 8 bases are shared with TRBD2. Germline V gives CDR1 SNHLY, CDR2 FYNNEI. The J segment lost 5 bases and the V segment lost 8 bases, leaving 11 bases of the junction unmatched. This CDR3 spans 15 amino acids. CDR3 nucleotides: TGTGCCAGCTTGGCGCCGGCGGGAGGTAACAATGAGCAGTTCTTC. Translating it yields CASLAPAGGNNEQFF.

This clonotype was observed many times. The genes are TRBV5-1 and TRBJ2-5, with TRBD1 as a possible D gene (6 bases). V shed 3 bases and J shed 2 bases, with 14 bases lying between them. CDR3 length equals 15 residues. The germline CDR1 and CDR2 sequences are SGHRS and YFSETQ. Here the CDR3 DNA reads TGCGCCAGCAGCTCCCAAACAGGGACACAAGAGACCCAGTACTTC. Protein: CASSSQTGTQETQYF. Full variable domain (remainder filled in from reference TRBV5-1 and TRBJ2-5): KAGVTQTPRYLIKTRGQQVTLSCSPISGHRSVSWYQQTPGQGLQFLFEYFSETQRNKGNFPGRFSGRQFSNSRSEMNVSTLELGDSALYLCASSSQTGTQETQYFGPGTRLLVL.

Details on this clonotype: The final CDR3 position lacks the conserved phenylalanine or tryptophan, pointing to a likely read error. The DNA is omitted, as the CDR3 cannot be located on it reliably, and the CDR3 follows TCRdb's listing. The chain links TRBV7-8 to TRBJ2-3; TRBD2 is the table's D call, not checked against the DNA. The CDR3 is made up of 16 amino acids, end residues included. Germline CDR1 is SGHVS and CDR2 is FQNEAQ. The chain's CDR3 is CASSWGTSGSTDTQYL.

The chain joins TRBV7-3 to TRBJ1-2; D gene uncertain. CDR3 length: 17 residues. Germline V gives CDR1 SGHTA, CDR2 FQGTGA. Trimming removed 2 bases at V and 0 bases at J, with 16 bases between. Here the CDR3 reads CASSLEAWEDPNYGYTF. CDR3 DNA sequence: TGTGCCAGCAGCTTAGAGGCGTGGGAGGACCCTAACTATGGCTACACCTTC.

The chain employs TRBV4-2 and TRBJ1-6; 10 bases match TRBD1. CDR1 is LGHNA, CDR2 YNFKEQ, per germline. The CDR3 has 16 amino acids. The V and J ends lost 0 bases and 7 bases, in that order; junction bases with no gene match: 3. The CDR3 nucleotides are TGTGCCAGCAGCCAAGAATGGACAGGGGGGAATTCACCCCTCCACTTT. The encoded protein is CASSQEWTGGNSPLHF.

This clonotype was recorded a few times. The rearrangement joins TRBV11-2 to TRBJ2-5; 13 nucleotides match TRBD2. CDR3 length equals 18 residues. V gave up 4 bases and J gave up 2 bases; unmatched junction bases: 10. Germline V gives CDR1 SGHAT, CDR2 FQNNGV. CDR3 bases: TGTGCCAGCAGCTGGGGGGACCGACTAGCGGGGGGACAAGAGACCCAGTACTTC. Translated: CASSWGDRLAGGQETQYF.

The J gene is TRBJ2-3, the V gene TRBV12-3 or TRBV12-4, with D perhaps matching TRBD1 (5 bases). The CDR3 runs 14 residues. Deletions cut 5 bases from V and 3 bases from J, with 12 bases between. CDR3 protein: CASSVFQGTDTQYF. DNA of the CDR3: TGTGCCAGCAGTGTCTTCCAGGGAACAGATACGCAGTATTTT.

This clonotype was seen ten or more times. The CDR3 loop reads CASQGSDYGYTF. As DNA, the CDR3 is TGTGCCAGCCAGGGTTCGGACTATGGCTACACCTTC. The chain couples TRBV7-9 to TRBJ1-2, with D maybe TRBD1 (5 bases). Trimming took off 8 bases at V and 3 bases at J, with 10 bases between the two ends. The germline gives CDR1 SEHNR, CDR2 FQNEAQ (reference sequence). The CDR3 is 12 amino acids.

CDR3 sequence: CATSRSRDRADTQYF. The CDR3 region has the DNA TGTGCCACCAGCAGGAGTCGGGACAGGGCAGATACGCAGTATTTT. The chain employs TRBV15 and TRBJ2-3; TRBD1 matches at 9 bases. The CDR3 runs 15 residues. CDR1 and CDR2 from the germline V gene are LNHNV and YYDKDF (reference sequence). The V and J ends lost 3 bases and 4 bases, in that order; junction bases with no gene match: 5.

The chain uses TRBV20-1 and TRBJ1-1, with D perhaps TRBD1 (5 bases). CDR3 length equals 14 residues. The germline V gene encodes CDR1 DFQATT and CDR2 SNEGSKA (reference sequence). Trimming pared 0 bases from V and 4 bases from J, leaving 12 bases between. DNA for the CDR3: TGCAGTGCTAGAGATCAGGGAGGAGCCACTGAAGCTTTCTTT. Its protein is CSARDQGGATEAFF.

To note about this clonotype: One end of the junction does not line up with germline, which may come from a read error. The genes are TRBV9 and TRBJ1-1; 8 bases match TRBD1. CDR1 is SGDLS and CDR2 is YYNGEE in the germline V gene. The CDR3 runs to 16 residues. The CDR3 sequence is CASSPHLDRGGGEASF. CDR3 in DNA: TGTGCCAGCAGCCCCCATTTAGACAGGGGTGGAGGTGAAGCTTCCTTT.

V is TRBV5-8 and J is TRBJ2-5; D is possibly TRBD1 or TRBD2 (5 bases each). V gave up 0 bases and J gave up 5 bases, with 14 bases separating them. This CDR3 comprises 15 residues. Germline V gene sequence: CDR1 SGHTS, CDR2 YDEGEE. Here the CDR3 reads CASSLVGRAGETQYF. The CDR3 bases are TGTGCCAGCAGCTTGGTTGGCAGGGCGGGCGAGACCCAGTACTTC.

This sequence joins TRBV18 and TRBJ1-2, with D maybe TRBD1 (6 bases). Trimming left V 2 bases short and J 7 bases short, with 11 bases between. In germline, CDR1 is KGHSH, CDR2 LQKENI. This CDR3 is built from 13 residues. CDR3 region: CASSPIRGAGYTF. For the CDR3, the DNA is TGTGCCAGCTCACCAATAAGGGGGGCTGGCTACACCTTC.

Remarks on this clonotype: A much larger clone lies one base from this, so it may be a read error. The rearrangement joins TRBV20-1 to TRBJ2-3; D may be TRBD2 (6 bases). This CDR3 spans 14 amino acids. Germline loops: CDR1 DFQATT, CDR2 SNEGSKA (reference sequence). CDR3 DNA: TGCAGTGCTATCCGCGCGGGGATCACAGGTACGCAGTATTTT. Its protein is CSAIRAGITGTQYF.

This clonotype was seen a single time. Given a much more abundant clone one base away, this may be a read error. This chain connects TRBV20-1 to TRBJ1-5; no firm D call. Looked up from germline, CDR1 is DFQATT and CDR2 is SNEGSKA (reference sequence). This CDR3 comprises 14 residues. CDR3 loop: CSAIRQNSDQPQHF. CDR3 bases: TGCAGTGCTATCCGGCAGAATAGCGATCAGCCCCAGCATTTT.

This clonotype was found a few times. This may be a read error: a much more frequent sequence differs by one nucleotide. The chain uses TRBV9 and TRBJ1-2, with TRBD1 as a possible D gene (5 bases). Per the germline V gene, CDR1 is SGDLS and CDR2 is YYNGEE. CDR3 size: 14 residues. The CDR3 loop is CAGSVGAVGYGYTF. The CDR3 DNA is TGTGCCGGCAGCGTAGGGGCGGTCGGCTATGGCTACACCTTC.